The present T cell receptor (beta chain) was sequenced within a study of shared clonotypes between healthy human individuals. The assay was immunoSEQ multiplex PCR, and TCRdb's table has in-frame clones only and misses some. The sample lists approximately 620,000 clones; about 97% were seen once. Germline CDR1 reads SGHNT; CDR2 reads YYREEE (reference sequence). The CDR3 length is 14 residues. With 2 bases removed from V and 1 base from J, the gap between germline ends came to 8 bases. The J gene is TRBJ2-3, the V gene TRBV5-4, with D unclear. The clonotype comes from a woman aged 25 to 39 in good health. The sample taken for sequencing was naive CD4+ T cells sorted from blood. This sample's subset: CD45RA+ positively selected. DNA for the CDR3: TGTGCCAGCAGCTTAAGAATGGGCACAGATACGCAGTATTTT. Residues: CASSLRMGTDTQYF. The full variable domain, its missing parts supplied by reference TRBV5-4 and TRBJ2-3, is ETGVTQSPTHLIKTRGQQVTLRCSSQSGHNTVSWYQQALGQGPQFIFQYYREEENGRGNFPPRFSGLQFPNYSSELNVNALELDDSALYLCASSLRMGTDTQYFGPGTRLTVL.